This entry concerns a single T cell receptor (beta chain). The entry originates in a study of blood T cell repertoires in COVID-19. TCRdb's table, derived via immunoSEQ multiplex PCR, lists solely in-frame clones and lacks some. The sample has tens of thousands of clones; approximately 77% are singletons. CDR1 SGHTA and CDR2 FQGTGA come from the germline V gene. This CDR3 region has 19 residues. The ends lost 1 base at V and 4 bases at J; junction bases unmatched: 15. The clonotype was recovered from a woman in her 70s with acute or convalescent COVID-19. Sample: peripheral blood. The chain is built from TRBV7-3 and TRBJ1-2, with 10 bases matching TRBD1. As DNA, the CDR3 is TGTGCCAGCAGCTTAAGGGGGCCGGGACAGGGGACCCTTGGCTATGGCTACACCTTC. Translated: CASSLRGPGQGTLGYGYTF.